In its sample, the clone carrying this T cell receptor (beta chain) was seen a few times. Its antigen is undetermined. The sample is drawn from a study of cytomegalovirus exposure and HLA in healthy donors. About the study: HLA-typed donors contributed some 77 million unique TCRs, which were held in an early data release. Among several hundred genotyped donors, more than 65% fell in the Caucasian-associated ancestry cluster.

There are 15 residues in the CDR3. V gave up 6 bases and J gave up 5 bases; unmatched junction bases: 8. Germline CDR1 MNHNY, CDR2 SVGAGI (reference sequence). PCR involved 60 Vbeta and 13 Jbeta primers. Produced via immunoSEQ multiplex PCR; TCRdb's table is partial and in-frame only. Of 150,000 to 200,000 clones listed, about 81% are singletons. Whole-study results and caveats: Confirmation was obtained in vitro that a few CMV-associated chains are specific for CMV antigens.

This clonotype was sampled from a woman between 18 and 30 years old in good health and CMV-seronegative. The chain has TRBV6-6 and TRBJ2-3; TRBD1 matches at 10 bases. Sequences were obtained from PBMCs. The CDR3 DNA is TGTGCCAGCAGGATGGGGGACAGGGGCGTAGATACGCAGTATTTT. This sequence encodes CASRMGDRGVDTQYF.